The entry below gives a single TCR beta chain sequence along with its context. Its antigen is unknown. The data were taken from a study of shared clonotypes between healthy human individuals. Researchers ran the assay at a deep level. PCR replicates from unsorted PBMC used around 300 ng DNA, and this amount was around 28,000 T cell genomes. Only in-frame clones appear in the TCRdb table, and some are missing; sequencing was by immunoSEQ multiplex PCR. The sample includes 470,000 or so clones, 70% to 80% of them seen just once. Findings of the study overall: Only a few donors were included, so the genetic and exposure-history diversity represented was limited.

This receptor was taken from a woman in her thirties or forties in good health. Some clones in this sample may be carry-over from other donors' samples. The sequenced material came from PBMCs.

CDR3 DNA sequence: TGCAGCGTTGAGACAGGGCTCGAGCAGTTCTTC. Translating it yields CSVETGLEQFF. The rearrangement links TRBV29-1 to TRBJ2-1; 7 positions agree with TRBD1. J lost 10 bases, V lost 3 bases, and 3 bases had no gene match. The CDR3 is 11 amino acids. Germline V lookup: CDR1 SQVTM, CDR2 ANQGSEA.